A selection of T cell receptor beta chains follows, all from one sample in a study of T cell changes during pregnancy in multiple sclerosis. The protocol was immunoSEQ multiplex PCR, while the TCRdb copy is restricted to in-frame clones and leaves out a portion. The table lists 99,000 or so clones, roughly 92% of them singletons, with roughly 0.95% in the top ten. Source: peripheral blood, taken after pregnancy. These receptors originate from a female donor with multiple sclerosis, enrolled in a pregnancy study. Both conserved end residues are part of each CDR3.

j_gene: TRBJ1-4
v_gene: TRBV10-1
CDR3aa: CASSNPGEKLFF

j_gene: TRBJ2-5
v_gene: TRBV5-4
CDR3aa: CASSFLQGRETQYF

j_gene: TRBJ2-7
v_gene: TRBV27
CDR3aa: CASRASLGLREQYF

j_gene: TRBJ2-1
v_gene: TRBV5-1
CDR3aa: CASSVGLAGVNEQFF

j_gene: TRBJ1-4
v_gene: TRBV5-6
CDR3aa: CASSLGQVYGTTNEKLFF

j_gene: TRBJ2-7
v_gene: TRBV19
CDR3aa: CASSIRLAGPYEQYF

j_gene: TRBJ1-1
v_gene: TRBV5-8
CDR3aa: CASSWGGTEAFF

j_gene: TRBJ1-2
v_gene: TRBV9
CDR3aa: CASSVDAGQPYYGYTF

j_gene: TRBJ2-1
v_gene: TRBV6-5
CDR3aa: CASSYSSGALLQFF

j_gene: TRBJ1-2
v_gene: TRBV29-1
CDR3aa: CSAERETSKGYTF

j_gene: TRBJ2-3
v_gene: TRBV6-5
CDR3aa: CASSYGLAGTDTQYF

j_gene: TRBJ1-1
v_gene: TRBV5-6
CDR3aa: CASSRQYTEAFF

j_gene: TRBJ1-5
v_gene: TRBV28
CDR3aa: CASSSGQGWGNQPQHF

j_gene: TRBJ1-2
v_gene: TRBV19
CDR3aa: CASSPRPSPVYGYTF

j_gene: TRBJ2-1
v_gene: TRBV11-2
CDR3aa: CASSLKPLNEQFF

j_gene: TRBJ1-1
v_gene: TRBV21-1
CDR3aa: CASSKSTRPLLVMNTEAFF

j_gene: TRBJ2-1
v_gene: TRBV4-1
CDR3aa: CASSQDTREGLYNEQFF

j_gene: TRBJ2-7
v_gene: TRBV5-6
CDR3aa: CASSLDGSPNEQYF

j_gene: TRBJ2-1
v_gene: TRBV19
CDR3aa: CASRVREGLLHEQFF

j_gene: TRBJ2-2
v_gene: TRBV7-9
CDR3aa: CASSQTQNTGELFF

j_gene: TRBJ1-1
v_gene: TRBV5-1
CDR3aa: CASSSGQGGLNSEAFF

j_gene: TRBJ1-1
v_gene: TRBV19
CDR3aa: CAIGQGNTEAFF

j_gene: TRBJ1-5
v_gene: TRBV30
CDR3aa: CAWSGQGEQPQHF

j_gene: TRBJ2-3
v_gene: TRBV5-1
CDR3aa: CASSLAGQGTSRDTQYF

j_gene: TRBJ1-5
v_gene: TRBV30
CDR3aa: CAWGQGSNQPQHF

j_gene: TRBJ2-3
v_gene: TRBV5-1
CDR3aa: CASSQGGPVDTQYF

j_gene: TRBJ1-1
v_gene: TRBV27
CDR3aa: CASRWTGGPDTEAFF

j_gene: TRBJ2-1
v_gene: TRBV7-2
CDR3aa: CASRQGAEQFF

j_gene: TRBJ2-3
v_gene: TRBV6-4
CDR3aa: CASSDSASGRDTQYF

j_gene: TRBJ1-1
v_gene: TRBV5-6
CDR3aa: CASSWPAGGDTEAFF

j_gene: TRBJ2-5
v_gene: TRBV2
CDR3aa: CASSGGQQETQYF

j_gene: TRBJ2-7
v_gene: TRBV19
CDR3aa: CASSFTSEFYEQYF

j_gene: TRBJ2-1
v_gene: TRBV7-9
CDR3aa: CASSLGAAGSSYNEQFF

j_gene: TRBJ2-3
v_gene: TRBV7-9
CDR3aa: CASSSDRATDTQYF

j_gene: TRBJ2-1
v_gene: TRBV9
CDR3aa: CASSVGAGVVDNEQFF

j_gene: TRBJ1-1
v_gene: TRBV9
CDR3aa: CASSAEMNTEAFF

j_gene: TRBJ1-2
v_gene: TRBV18
CDR3aa: CASSRGQERGYTF